The rows below give T cell receptor beta chains drawn from one sample of a study of T-cell reconstitution after alpha-beta-depleted transplantation in children. In TCRdb, the PCR reads were re-called with MiXCR into one record per CDR3 protein. The table lists about 400,000 distinct CDR3 sequences, around 21% of them singletons, with 3.5% to 4% in the top ten. This specimen consisted of PBMCs from the stem cell graft donor, obtained from the stem cell graft. The receptors shown here come from a human donor who donated a stem cell graft to a child with acute myeloid leukemia. Each CDR3 is given with its conserved first and last residue. The order of the fields is J gene, clone size, CDR3 length, V gene, D gene, CDR3 DNA, CDR3 protein. D genes are given only for firm matches. Size is omitted from some rows. Given values are once, few, many or a class for expanded clones.

J gene: TRBJ2-3
clone size: many
CDR3 length: 13
V gene: TRBV12-3/TRBV12-4
D gene: TRBD2
CDR3 DNA: TGTGCCAGCAGCCTAGCGGGGACGGTGGGGCAGTATTTT
CDR3 protein: CASSLAGTVGQYF

J gene: TRBJ2-3
clone size: -
CDR3 length: 16
V gene: TRBV5-1
D gene: TRBD1
CDR3 DNA: TGCGCCAGCAGCTTGGGGACAGGGGGCTTGGTAGATACGCAGTATTTT
CDR3 protein: CASSLGTGGLVDTQYF

J gene: TRBJ2-7
clone size: -
CDR3 length: 14
V gene: TRBV29-1
D gene: -
CDR3 DNA: TGCAGCGTTCATTTCCGGGCCTCAAGAGGGGAGCAGTACTTC
CDR3 protein: CSVHFRASRGEQYF

J gene: TRBJ2-7
clone size: -
CDR3 length: 16
V gene: TRBV4-1
D gene: TRBD2
CDR3 DNA: TGCGCCAGCAGCCGGGCTCTAGCGGGTGTGTCCTACGAGCAGTACTTC
CDR3 protein: CASSRALAGVSYEQYF

J gene: TRBJ1-2
clone size: few
CDR3 length: 15
V gene: TRBV5-1
D gene: TRBD1
CDR3 DNA: TGCGCCAGCAGCCCCGGGGACAGGGAGGGCTATGGCTACACCTTC
CDR3 protein: CASSPGDREGYGYTF

J gene: TRBJ2-7
clone size: -
CDR3 length: 13
V gene: TRBV2
D gene: -
CDR3 DNA: TGTGCCAGCATCGGGACGTCCTCCTACGAGCAGTACTTC
CDR3 protein: CASIGTSSYEQYF

J gene: TRBJ2-7
clone size: few
CDR3 length: 15
V gene: TRBV12-3/TRBV12-4
D gene: TRBD2
CDR3 DNA: TGTGCCAGCAGTTTTTTAGCGGGACGCTCCTACGAGCAGTACTTC
CDR3 protein: CASSFLAGRSYEQYF

J gene: TRBJ1-1
clone size: once
CDR3 length: 12
V gene: TRBV5-1
D gene: -
CDR3 DNA: TGCGCCAGCAGCGACAGTCACACTGAAGCTTTCTTT
CDR3 protein: CASSDSHTEAFF

J gene: TRBJ2-2
clone size: once
CDR3 length: 20
V gene: TRBV13
D gene: -
CDR3 DNA: TGTGCCAGCGGCTTAGGCCCCCAGGGCAGGATGGCGATCGGGACCGGGGAGCTGTTTTTT
CDR3 protein: CASGLGPQGRMAIGTGELFF

J gene: TRBJ1-4
clone size: -
CDR3 length: 15
V gene: TRBV7-6
D gene: TRBD1
CDR3 DNA: TGTGCCAGCAGCACCCGGACAGGGGAAGAGGAAAAACTGTTTTTT
CDR3 protein: CASSTRTGEEEKLFF

J gene: TRBJ2-7
clone size: -
CDR3 length: 12
V gene: TRBV2
D gene: -
CDR3 DNA: TGTGCCAGCAGTTTCGGATACGACGAGCAGTACTTC
CDR3 protein: CASSFGYDEQYF

J gene: TRBJ2-3
clone size: few
CDR3 length: 16
V gene: TRBV12-3/TRBV12-4
D gene: TRBD2
CDR3 DNA: TGTGCCAGCAGTTCTCAGCGGGAGGTGATAGCAGATACGCAGTATTTT
CDR3 protein: CASSSQREVIADTQYF

J gene: TRBJ2-3
clone size: few
CDR3 length: 16
V gene: TRBV13
D gene: TRBD2
CDR3 DNA: TGTGCCAGCAGCTCGGTGACTAGCGGGAGATTTTATACGCAGTATTTT
CDR3 protein: CASSSVTSGRFYTQYF

J gene: TRBJ2-3
clone size: few
CDR3 length: 15
V gene: TRBV4-3
D gene: -
CDR3 DNA: TGCGCCAGCAGCCAAGAACAACGGGAGACAGATACGCAGTATTTT
CDR3 protein: CASSQEQRETDTQYF

J gene: TRBJ2-1
clone size: many
CDR3 length: 11
V gene: TRBV10-3
D gene: -
CDR3 DNA: TGTGCCGCCTCGAACGGGAATGAGCAGTTCTTC
CDR3 protein: CAASNGNEQFF

J gene: TRBJ2-7
clone size: -
CDR3 length: 15
V gene: TRBV11-2
D gene: TRBD1
CDR3 DNA: TGTGCCAGCACCAATCAACAGGGGGGCTCCTACGAGCAGTACTTC
CDR3 protein: CASTNQQGGSYEQYF

J gene: TRBJ2-7
clone size: -
CDR3 length: 13
V gene: TRBV20-1
D gene: -
CDR3 DNA: TGCAGTGCTTACTGGACACAAACCTACGAGCAGTACTTC
CDR3 protein: CSAYWTQTYEQYF

J gene: TRBJ2-4
clone size: -
CDR3 length: 16
V gene: TRBV20-1
D gene: -
CDR3 DNA: TGCAGTGCTAGAGATACTGGAGGGGCTAACAAAAACATTCAGTACTTC
CDR3 protein: CSARDTGGANKNIQYF

J gene: TRBJ2-1
clone size: many
CDR3 length: 15
V gene: TRBV9
D gene: -
CDR3 DNA: TGTGCCAGCAGTGAGGGGAGCACCCTCTACAATGAGCAGTTCTTC
CDR3 protein: CASSEGSTLYNEQFF

J gene: TRBJ2-7
clone size: few
CDR3 length: 15
V gene: TRBV20-1
D gene: -
CDR3 DNA: TGCAGTGCTAGTCCTGGACACTTGCCATCCTACGAGCAGTACTTC
CDR3 protein: CSASPGHLPSYEQYF

J gene: TRBJ2-5
clone size: few
CDR3 length: 15
V gene: TRBV4-1
D gene: -
CDR3 DNA: TGCGCCAGCACCCCCGGGGAAGCGGGCCAAGAGACCCAGTACTTC
CDR3 protein: CASTPGEAGQETQYF

J gene: TRBJ2-1
clone size: many
CDR3 length: 11
V gene: TRBV20-1
D gene: -
CDR3 DNA: TGCAGCGGGAGTCTGTACAATGAGCAGTTCTTC
CDR3 protein: CSGSLYNEQFF

J gene: TRBJ1-5
clone size: many
CDR3 length: 15
V gene: TRBV12-3/TRBV12-4
D gene: -
CDR3 DNA: TGTGCCAGCAGTTCTACGGGACACCCCAATCAGCCCCAGCATTTT
CDR3 protein: CASSSTGHPNQPQHF

J gene: TRBJ2-1
clone size: -
CDR3 length: 16
V gene: TRBV6-2/TRBV6-3
D gene: -
CDR3 DNA: TGTGCCAGCAGTTTAACCGAGGGGGAGGGAGCGGCTGAGCAGTTCTTC
CDR3 protein: CASSLTEGEGAAEQFF

J gene: TRBJ2-1
clone size: many
CDR3 length: 11
V gene: TRBV7-2
D gene: -
CDR3 DNA: TGTGCCAGCAGCTTAGAGTGGGAGCAGTTCTTC
CDR3 protein: CASSLEWEQFF

J gene: TRBJ1-4
clone size: few
CDR3 length: 15
V gene: TRBV20-1
D gene: -
CDR3 DNA: TGCAGTGCTAGAGACCTCGGGGGCCCTAATGAAAAACTGTTTTTT
CDR3 protein: CSARDLGGPNEKLFF

J gene: TRBJ2-7
clone size: -
CDR3 length: 14
V gene: TRBV28
D gene: TRBD2
CDR3 DNA: TGTGCCAGCCACCTAGCGGGCAAATCCTACGAGCAGTACTTC
CDR3 protein: CASHLAGKSYEQYF

J gene: TRBJ2-2
clone size: -
CDR3 length: 15
V gene: TRBV15
D gene: -
CDR3 DNA: TGTGCCACCAGCGGAGCTTACAAGAACACCGGGGAGCTGTTTTTT
CDR3 protein: CATSGAYKNTGELFF

J gene: TRBJ1-6
clone size: -
CDR3 length: 14
V gene: TRBV12-3/TRBV12-4
D gene: TRBD1
CDR3 DNA: TGTGCCAGCAGTTTGGAGGACAGGGCCTCACCCCTCCACTTT
CDR3 protein: CASSLEDRASPLHF

J gene: TRBJ2-1
clone size: -
CDR3 length: 12
V gene: TRBV7-9
D gene: -
CDR3 DNA: TGTGCCAGCAGGCCCCGAAACAATGAGCAGTTCTTC
CDR3 protein: CASRPRNNEQFF

J gene: TRBJ2-3
clone size: -
CDR3 length: 16
V gene: TRBV27
D gene: TRBD2
CDR3 DNA: TGTGCCAGCAGTTTCATAGCGGGAGGGTCCACAGATACGCAGTATTTT
CDR3 protein: CASSFIAGGSTDTQYF

J gene: TRBJ2-7
clone size: many
CDR3 length: 14
V gene: TRBV13
D gene: -
CDR3 DNA: TGTGCCAGCAGCTTAAGGGGGCGGGAGTACGAGCAGTACTTC
CDR3 protein: CASSLRGREYEQYF

J gene: TRBJ2-7
clone size: -
CDR3 length: 16
V gene: TRBV5-1
D gene: TRBD1
CDR3 DNA: TGCGCCAGCAGCCCGCCATCGACAGGGTATTCCTACGAGCAGTACTTC
CDR3 protein: CASSPPSTGYSYEQYF

J gene: TRBJ2-4
clone size: -
CDR3 length: 15
V gene: TRBV28
D gene: TRBD2
CDR3 DNA: TGTGCCAGCAGTTTATCCGCGGGAGGAAAAAACATTCAGTACTTC
CDR3 protein: CASSLSAGGKNIQYF